This T cell receptor (beta chain) was identified during a study of cytomegalovirus exposure and HLA in healthy donors. Primers for the PCR totalled 60 Vbeta and 13 Jbeta. Method: immunoSEQ multiplex PCR; TCRdb's copy keeps in-frame clones and lacks some. The sample has some 150,000 clones, about 80% seen once. Between the trimmed V and J ends, which lost 3 bases and 0 bases, there was a span of 9 bases. The CDR3 runs 15 residues. Germline CDR1 is KGHSH and CDR2 is LQKENI. A few counts support this clone. The receptor was isolated from a woman in her fifties or sixties in good health and CMV-seronegative. This chain links TRBV18 with TRBJ2-1; no clear D. The source material was PBMCs. CDR3 protein: CASSPTSSSYNEQFF. The DNA for the CDR3 is TGTGCCAGCTCACCGACTTCGAGCTCCTACAATGAGCAGTTCTTC.